One and the same sample provided the 23 T cell receptor beta chains below, sequenced in a study of metastatic and nonmetastatic thyroid tumors. Thyroid surgery was performed in patients who had received no treatment beforehand. Using MiXCR, TCRdb reanalyzed the PCR reads. The table records about 47,000 clones, approximately 26% of them present only once. Sequenced: blood. Receptors were obtained from a male donor with papillary thyroid cancer or a benign thyroid nodule (not recorded which). Some clones in this sample may be carry-over from other donors' samples.

This rearrangement joins TRBV6-1 to TRBJ2-3; unclear D gene. Deletions cut 2 bases from V and 4 bases from J, with 10 bases between. Looked up from germline, CDR1 is MNHNS and CDR2 is SASEGT. This CDR3 has 14 residues. This CDR3 is CASSESELPDTQYF. The CDR3 nucleotides are TGTGCCAGCAGTGAAAGCGAATTGCCAGATACGCAGTATTTT.

The rearrangement joins TRBV5-1 to TRBJ2-3; D uncertain. Trimming left V 0 bases short and J 0 bases short, with 5 bases between. The CDR3 totals 14 residues. Per the germline V gene, CDR1 is SGHRS and CDR2 is YFSETQ. The DNA for the CDR3 is TGCGCCAGCAGCTTGGAAGGAAGCACAGATACGCAGTATTTT. Encoded protein: CASSLEGSTDTQYF.

This chain connects TRBV20-1 to TRBJ2-7; 7 bases line up with TRBD2. V gave up 7 bases and J gave up 2 bases; unmatched junction bases: 11. The CDR3 sequence is 14 residues long. CDR1 is DFQATT and CDR2 is SNEGSKA in the germline V gene (reference sequence). The CDR3 DNA is TGCAGTGTCGAGGAGGCGGGAGTCACCTACGAGCAGTACTTC. This translates into CSVEEAGVTYEQYF.

On this clone itself: Since no conserved phenylalanine or tryptophan closes the CDR3, a read error is the likely cause. The chain joins TRBV7-9 to TRBJ1-2; D remains unclear. The germline V gene has CDR1 SEHNR and CDR2 FQNEAQ (reference sequence). The CDR3 covers 15 residues. In DNA form, the CDR3 reads TGTGCAAGCAGCTCCCCAGTGGGAGGGAACCATGGCTACACCTTA. Translating it yields CASSSPVGGNHGYTL.

This sequence joins TRBV19 and TRBJ1-1; 7 nucleotides line up with TRBD1. The germline V gene has CDR1 LNHDA and CDR2 SQIVND (reference sequence). The CDR3 totals 13 residues. Losses at the gene ends were 8 bases for V and 0 bases for J; bases not matched to a gene: 3. The CDR3 here is CASGTALNTEAFF. The CDR3 DNA reads TGTGCCAGTGGGACAGCCCTGAACACTGAAGCTTTCTTT.

This clone was found many times. This chain uses TRBV20-1 with TRBJ2-2; TRBD2 is a possible D gene (7 bases). V lost 5 bases, J lost 3 bases, and 22 bases lay in between. Germline V gene data show CDR1 as DFQATT and CDR2 as SNEGSKA (reference sequence). This CDR3 is built from 17 residues. The CDR3 is CSARKGGSSVDTGELFF. The CDR3 DNA is TGCAGTGCTCGAAAGGGGGGGTCTAGCGTAGACACCGGGGAGCTGTTTTTT.

V is TRBV6-2 or TRBV6-3 and J is TRBJ1-3; no definite D call. This CDR3 is 15 amino acids long. Trimming left V 5 bases short and J 4 bases short, with 15 bases between. Germline-derived CDR1 and CDR2 are MNHEY and SVGEGT. The CDR3 is CASSAAAVRGNTIYF. For the CDR3, the DNA is TGTGCCAGCAGTGCGGCAGCGGTGAGAGGAAACACCATATATTTT.

Concerning this clone: Relative to the germline gene, one junction end is altered; a read error may explain this. The chain has TRBV7-8 and TRBJ1-1; D unclear. Looked up from germline, CDR1 is SGHVS and CDR2 is FQNEAQ. The CDR3 is 15 residues long. The CDR3 DNA reads as TGTGCCACCAGCCCCCGTGGGTTCTGGGGCACTGAAGCTTTCTTT. Encoded protein: CATSPRGFWGTEAFF. The whole variable domain, remainder taken from reference TRBV7-8 and TRBJ1-1, is GAGVSQSPRYKVAKRGQDVALRCDPISGHVSLFWYQQALGQGPEFLTYFQNEAQLDKSGLPSDRFFAERPEGSVSTLKIQRTQQEDSAVYLCATSPRGFWGTEAFFGQGTRLTVV.

This clone has more than one count but fewer than ten. The V call is TRBV28, the J call TRBJ1-1; D is unclear. CDR1 and CDR2 (germline): MDHEN, SYDVKM. CDR3 size: 11 residues. The ends were cut back, 2 bases at V and 5 bases at J, with 3 bases in the middle. The CDR3 here is CASSLLTEAFF. CDR3 coding DNA: TGTGCCAGCAGTTTACTTACTGAAGCTTTCTTT. The complete variable domain, with remaining parts taken from reference TRBV28 and TRBJ1-1, reads DVKVTQSSRYLVKRTGEKVFLECVQDMDHENMFWYRQDPGLGLRLIYFSYDVKMKEKGDIPEGYSVSREKKERFSLILESASTNQTSMYLCASSLLTEAFFGQGTRLTVV.

This clone is termed medium-sized (0.01 to 0.1%). The chain links TRBV6-1 to TRBJ2-7; the match to TRBD1 covers 7 bases. CDR3 length: 14 amino acids. V trimming: 4 bases; J trimming: 0 bases; junction bases outside the gene matches: 3. Germline CDR1 MNHNS, CDR2 SASEGT. CDR3 DNA: TGTGCCAGCAGTGCGGGACAGAGCTCCTACGAGCAGTACTTC. Encoded protein: CASSAGQSSYEQYF.

J is TRBJ2-7 and V is TRBV7-9; no reliable D call. V lost 2 bases, J lost 3 bases, and 14 bases lay in between. CDR1 is SEHNR, CDR2 FQNEAQ, per germline (reference sequence). The CDR3 spans 15 residues. CDR3 in amino acids: CASSLHDGSYYEQYF. CDR3 bases: TGTGCCAGCAGCTTACATGACGGATCATACTACGAGCAGTACTTC.

The V and J genes are TRBV20-1 and TRBJ2-2, with 11 bases fitting TRBD2. Germline V lookup: CDR1 DFQATT, CDR2 SNEGSKA (reference sequence). This CDR3 has 18 residues. V lost 6 bases, J lost 2 bases, and 14 bases stayed unmatched. CDR3 sequence: CSAIGAASGRTNTGELFF. CDR3 nucleotides: TGCAGTGCCATCGGGGCTGCTAGCGGGAGGACCAACACCGGGGAGCTGTTTTTT.

The chain carries TRBV27 and TRBJ2-7, with a weak D call TRBD2 (6 bases). CDR1 and CDR2 (germline): MNHEY, SMNVEV (reference sequence). CDR3 length: 13 residues. V lost 11 bases and J lost 0, with 14 bases in between. The CDR3 coding sequence is TGTGCCCCTACCCCCGGGAGCTCCTACGAGCAGTACTTC. This gives the protein CAPTPGSSYEQYF.

The gene calls are TRBV30 and TRBJ1-6; D not resolved. Germline values: CDR1 GTSNPN, CDR2 SVGIG (reference sequence). Trimming cost V 0 bases and J 13 bases, with 7 bases left between them. The CDR3 contains 11 residues. The CDR3 DNA follows: TGTGCCTGGAGTGTACTAGGCCCCCTCCACTTT. It codes for CAWSVLGPLHF. The full variable domain, in which reference TRBV30 and TRBJ1-6 provide the parts outside the CDR3, is SQTIHQWPATLVQPVGSPLSLECTVEGTSNPNLYWYRQAAGRGLQLLFYSVGIGQISSEVPQNLSASRPQDRQFILSSKKLLLSDSGFYLCAWSVLGPLHFGNGTRLTVT.

By proportion, this clone is medium-sized. The rearrangement joins TRBV6-6 to TRBJ2-7; possible D gene TRBD2, 5 bases. This CDR3 spans 16 amino acids. Germline loops: CDR1 MNHNY, CDR2 SVGAGI (reference sequence). V lost 0 bases and J lost 7, with 19 bases in between. The CDR3 loop reads CASSYSGRTGVWEQYF. In DNA, the CDR3 is TGTGCCAGCAGTTACTCGGGCCGGACTGGGGTTTGGGAGCAGTACTTC.

The rearrangement links TRBV19 to TRBJ1-1; D possibly corresponds to TRBD1 (6 bases). Germline assignment: CDR1 LNHDA and CDR2 SQIVND (reference sequence). The CDR3 runs 19 residues. V lost 1 base to trimming and J lost 8 bases, with 29 bases between them. CDR3 DNA sequence: TGTGCCAGTAGTATAGGCGCGGGGGCATGGATCTCTACACCCGAGGAAGCTTTCTTT. Protein product: CASSIGAGAWISTPEEAFF.

The chain employs TRBV3-1 and TRBJ2-2; D may be TRBD1 (5 bases). This CDR3 contains 12 residues. CDR1 is LGHDT and CDR2 is YNNKEL in the germline V gene (reference sequence). The V end was cut by 4 bases, the J end by 5 bases, with 5 bases between. The CDR3 protein is CASSRQTGELFF. In DNA, the CDR3 is TGTGCCAGCAGCCGACAGACCGGGGAGCTGTTTTTT.

The V gene is TRBV6-1, the J gene TRBJ2-1; D gene unclear. This CDR3 contains 12 residues. Trimming removed 6 bases at V and 8 bases at J, with 11 bases between. In germline, CDR1 is MNHNS, CDR2 SASEGT. The DNA of the CDR3 is TGTGCCAGCAGGACCTGGGCGGATGAGCAGTTCTTC. It encodes CASRTWADEQFF.

V gene TRBV11-1 combines with J gene TRBJ1-3; D is unclear. V lost 6 bases to trimming and J lost 4 bases, with 13 bases between them. The length of the CDR3 is 14 residues. The germline V gene has CDR1 SGHAT and CDR2 FQDESV (reference sequence). As DNA, the CDR3 is TGTGCCAGCAGTGACCGATATCTCGGAAACACCATATATTTT. Translating it yields CASSDRYLGNTIYF.

The chain joins TRBV7-8 to TRBJ1-2; no clear D. Germline V CDR1 and CDR2: SGHVS, FQNEAQ. Trimming took 0 bases from V and 7 from J, leaving 9 bases between them. CDR3 length: 13 residues. DNA of the CDR3: TGTGCCAGCAGCTTAGCGTTCGGGTCTGGCTACACCTTC. Protein: CASSLAFGSGYTF.

This clone was observed a handful of times. The chain has TRBV28 and TRBJ1-2; D is uncertain. Germline lookup yields CDR1 MDHEN and CDR2 SYDVKM. There are 16 residues in the CDR3. The germline V and J ends were trimmed by 3 bases and 0 bases, with 14 bases remaining between them. The CDR3 loop reads CASSLSSPGANYGYTF. CDR3 nucleotide sequence: TGTGCCAGCAGTTTGTCGTCCCCGGGAGCTAACTATGGCTACACCTTC.

V gene TRBV19 combines with J gene TRBJ2-3; 8 bases agree with TRBD2. The CDR3 is made up of 15 amino acids. From germline, CDR1 is LNHDA and CDR2 SQIVND (reference sequence). V shed 2 bases, J shed 1 base, and the junction held 2 bases outside the gene matches. As DNA, the CDR3 is TGTGCCAGTAGTATATTACTAGCGGGCACAGATACGCAGTATTTT. Its translation is CASSILLAGTDTQYF.

The chain is built from TRBV28 and TRBJ2-7; 11 positions agree with TRBD2. There are 15 residues in the CDR3. Germline CDR1 is MDHEN and CDR2 is SYDVKM. Trimming at V came to 6 bases and at J to 3 bases, leaving 7 bases not matched to a gene. CDR3 protein: CASSSRTSGLYEQYF. CDR3 DNA: TGTGCCAGCAGCTCTAGGACTAGCGGGCTCTACGAGCAGTACTTC.